This entry describes one T cell receptor beta chain. As yet, its antigen is unknown. Using immunoSEQ multiplex PCR, the repertoire was profiled, and TCRdb retains in-frame clones only, with some absent. This table holds over 40,000 clones, 65% to 85% found once. Trimming stripped 3 bases from V and 7 bases from J, with 12 bases between. CDR1 and CDR2 from the germline V gene are SGHTA and FQGTGA. This CDR3 spans 13 amino acids. This entry belongs to a study of OX40 agonist ivuxolimab in advanced cancers. Study findings and constraints: Not determined was the antigen specificity of the expanded peripheral T cells.

The starting material was CD4+ or CD8+ T cells sorted from blood, obtained in a trial of the OX40 agonist ivuxolimab. The clonotype originates from an adult with an advanced solid tumor such as melanoma, head and neck, liver or kidney cancer. The chain combines TRBV7-3 with TRBJ2-5; D is possibly TRBD1 or TRBD2 (5 bases each). CDR3 region: CASSFEGIGTQYF. The CDR3 DNA reads as TGTGCCAGCAGCTTCGAGGGGATAGGGACCCAGTACTTC.